This is a list of T cell receptor beta chains from one sample in a study of T cell responses to AZD1222 COVID-19 vaccine. The table came from immunoSEQ multiplex PCR; TCRdb's copy has only in-frame clones and leaves some out. The data show about 88,000 clones, around 90% seen once. Specimen: peripheral blood, collected on day 0 of AZD1222 vaccination. The receptor set was obtained from an adult in good health. The CDR3 runs from the conserved cysteine through the conserved F or W. A D gene is named only where the DNA matches it firmly. The size field is filled for only some rows; it gives once, few, many or a size class.

j_gene	abundance	v_gene	d_gene	CDR3aa	CDR3nt
TRBJ2-2	-	TRBV27	-	CASRWGNTGELFF	TGTGCCAGCAGATGGGGGAACACCGGGGAGCTGTTTTTT
TRBJ1-5	-	TRBV11-2	-	CASSLDPGGNQPQHF	TGTGCCAGCAGCTTAGATCCAGGGGGCAATCAGCCCCAGCATTTT
TRBJ2-7	-	TRBV3-1/TRBV3-2	-	CASSQELARSYEQYF	TGTGCCAGCAGCCAAGAATTAGCTCGCTCCTACGAGCAGTACTTC
TRBJ1-6	-	TRBV25-1	TRBD1	CASSELFQGASPLHF	TGTGCCAGCAGTGAATTATTTCAGGGGGCTTCACCCCTCCACTTT
TRBJ2-5	-	TRBV3-1/TRBV3-2	TRBD1	CASSQDLGTGPIASRETQYF	TGTGCCAGCAGCCAAGATCTGGGGACAGGCCCGATAGCGAGCCGGGAGACCCAGTACTTC
TRBJ2-1	-	TRBV27	-	CASSAPGHRAYNEQFF	TGTGCCAGCAGTGCACCGGGACACAGGGCCTACAATGAGCAGTTCTTC
TRBJ2-5	-	TRBV4-1	TRBD2	CASSRSIAGGPGETQYF	TGCGCCAGCAGCCGATCAATAGCGGGAGGGCCTGGGGAGACCCAGTACTTC
TRBJ1-2	-	TRBV19	-	CASSVNLYGYTF	TGTGCCAGCTCGGTCAATCTCTATGGCTACACCTTC
TRBJ2-1	-	TRBV18	-	CASSPPGGLRYNEQFF	TGTGCCAGCTCACCACCCGGGGGGCTACGATACAATGAGCAGTTCTTC
TRBJ1-2	-	TRBV19	-	CATSPGQGSNTF	TGTGCCACCTCTCCCGGGCAGGGCTCGAATACCTTC
TRBJ1-2	-	TRBV12-3/TRBV12-4	-	CASSKAGGGGYTF	TGTGCCAGCAGTAAGGCCGGGGGTGGAGGCTACACCTTC
TRBJ2-7	-	TRBV2	TRBD2	CASSGDGRAYEQYF	TGTGCCAGCAGTGGAGACGGGAGGGCCTACGAGCAGTACTTC
TRBJ1-5	-	TRBV28	-	CASSLLDSNQPQHF	TGTGCCAGCAGTTTATTGGATAGCAATCAGCCCCAGCATTTT
TRBJ2-3	-	TRBV11-3	-	CASSPGVPYTDTQYF	TGTGCCAGCAGCCCGGGAGTACCTTACACAGATACGCAGTATTTT
TRBJ2-4	-	TRBV30	TRBD2	CAWNLGTSKNIQYF	TGTGCCTGGAACCTCGGGACTAGCAAAAACATTCAGTACTTC
TRBJ1-4	-	TRBV25-1	-	CASSDIQGRVEKLFF	TGTGCCAGCAGTGATATCCAGGGTCGAGTGGAAAAACTGTTTTTT
TRBJ2-7	-	TRBV4-3	TRBD1	CASSLRVDTGTGTEQYF	TGCGCCAGCAGCCTTCGAGTAGACACCGGGACAGGGACCGAGCAGTACTTC
TRBJ2-5	-	TRBV3-1/TRBV3-2	-	CASSQFRHSGEGETQYF	TGTGCCAGCAGCCAGTTTCGACATAGCGGAGAAGGCGAGACCCAGTACTTC
TRBJ2-1	-	TRBV5-1	TRBD2	CASALAEYNEQFF	TGCGCCAGCGCCCTAGCGGAATACAATGAGCAGTTCTTC
TRBJ1-2	-	TRBV2	-	CASGNRQDYGYTF	TGTGCCAGCGGGAACCGACAGGACTATGGCTACACCTTC
TRBJ2-1	-	TRBV9	-	CASSEESAYNEQFF	TGTGCCAGCAGCGAGGAGAGCGCCTACAATGAGCAGTTCTTC
TRBJ2-1	-	TRBV24-1	-	CATSDLTLPQFF	TGTGCCACCAGTGATTTAACCCTACCCCAGTTCTTC
TRBJ2-7	-	TRBV12-3/TRBV12-4	TRBD1	CASSRRGYEQYF	TGTGCCAGCAGCCGCAGGGGGTACGAGCAGTACTTC
TRBJ2-2	-	TRBV6-6	TRBD1	CASSYRQGNTGELFF	TGTGCCAGCAGTTACCGACAGGGGAACACCGGGGAGCTGTTTTTT
TRBJ2-1	-	TRBV5-4	-	CASSLVAGGVNEQFF	TGTGCCAGCAGCTTGGTGGCAGGAGGGGTCAATGAGCAGTTCTTC
TRBJ2-7	-	TRBV27	-	CASGNYEQYF	TGTGCCAGCGGGAACTACGAGCAGTACTTC
TRBJ1-2	-	TRBV6-5	-	CASSHRDTRYGYTF	TGTGCCAGCAGTCACAGGGACACCCGCTATGGCTACACCTTC
TRBJ1-4	-	TRBV5-5	TRBD1	CASSPGTGGSNEKLFF	TGTGCCAGCAGCCCCGGGACAGGGGGTTCTAATGAAAAACTGTTTTTT
TRBJ2-2	-	TRBV27	TRBD2	CASSLRGAGTNTGELFF	TGTGCCAGCAGTTTGCGGGGGGCAGGAACGAACACCGGGGAGCTGTTTTTT
TRBJ2-1	once	TRBV5-8	TRBD2	CASSWREGSYNEQFF	TGTGCCAGCAGCTGGCGGGAGGGATCCTACAATGAGCAGTTCTTC
TRBJ2-7	-	TRBV2	-	CASSAGTSYEQYF	TGTGCCAGCAGCGCCGGGACCAGCTACGAGCAGTACTTC
TRBJ2-7	few	TRBV6-5	TRBD1	CASNKDRGRYEQYF	TGTGCCAGCAATAAGGACAGGGGGCGCTACGAGCAGTACTTC
TRBJ2-5	-	TRBV5-1	TRBD1	CASSLRDRGETQYF	TGCGCCAGCAGCTTACGGGACAGGGGCGAGACCCAGTACTTC
TRBJ2-7	-	TRBV4-3	TRBD2	CASSQEVRTSGSYEQYF	TGCGCCAGCAGCCAAGAGGTACGGACTAGCGGGAGCTACGAGCAGTACTTC
TRBJ1-1	once	TRBV5-1	-	CASSLDGYTEAFF	TGCGCCAGCAGCTTGGACGGATACACTGAAGCTTTCTTT
TRBJ1-5	-	TRBV18	-	CASSPPGGPGNQPQHF	TGTGCCAGCTCACCACCGGGGGGGCCGGGCAATCAGCCCCAGCATTTT
TRBJ1-3	-	TRBV13	TRBD1	CASSLAGGFGNTIYF	TGTGCCAGCAGCTTAGCAGGGGGCTTTGGAAACACCATATATTTT